This TCR beta chain stems from a study of blood T cell repertoires in COVID-19. Turning to the study itself: Whether acute or convalescent, the COVID-19 samples came from the United States, Italy and Spain. Nucleic acid was either cDNA or gDNA, and it came from T cells, B-cell-depleted T cells, or PBMCs.

V shed 5 bases, J shed 5 bases, and the junction held 9 bases outside the gene matches. There are 15 residues in the CDR3. CDR1 and CDR2 from the germline V gene are PRHDT and FYEKMQ (reference sequence). In the authors' workflow: Estimation of nucleated cell counts relied on the amplification of reference gene primers. The assay was immunoSEQ multiplex PCR, and TCRdb's table has in-frame clones only and misses some. V, J and clone size were drawn from that table, and D and trimming were deduced from the DNA. The table shows 75,000 to 90,000 clones, with roughly 89% occurring only once. The TCR originated in a woman in her forties or fifties in a cohort sampled during active COVID-19. This chain connects TRBV13 to TRBJ2-3; TRBD2 aligns across 8 bases. The sequenced sample consisted of peripheral blood. The CDR3 reads CASSMRGDHGDTQYF. CDR3 nucleotides: TGTGCCAGCAGCATGCGGGGGGACCACGGAGATACGCAGTATTTT.